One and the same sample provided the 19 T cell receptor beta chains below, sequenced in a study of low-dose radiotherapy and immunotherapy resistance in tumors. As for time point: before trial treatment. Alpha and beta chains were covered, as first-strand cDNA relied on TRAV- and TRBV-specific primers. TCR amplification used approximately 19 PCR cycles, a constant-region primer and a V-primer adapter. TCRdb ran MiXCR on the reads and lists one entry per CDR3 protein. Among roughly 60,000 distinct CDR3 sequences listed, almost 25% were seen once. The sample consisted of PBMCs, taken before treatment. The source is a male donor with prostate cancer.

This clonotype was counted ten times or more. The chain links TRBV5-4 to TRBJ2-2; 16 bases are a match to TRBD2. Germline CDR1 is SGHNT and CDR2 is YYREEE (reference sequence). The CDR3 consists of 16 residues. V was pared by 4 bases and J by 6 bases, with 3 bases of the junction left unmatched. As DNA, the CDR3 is TGTGCCAGCAGCCCCGGGACTAGCGGGAGGGCCGGGGAGCTGTTTTTT. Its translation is CASSPGTSGRAGELFF.

The CDR3 DNA reads TGTGCCAGCAGCCTATCTAGCGGACCAATGACCCAGTACTTC. This gives the protein CASSLSSGPMTQYF. V usage is TRBV3-1 and J usage is TRBJ2-5, with 7 bases lining up with TRBD2. Trimming removed 4 bases from V and 7 bases from J; junction bases left unmatched: 9. The CDR3 covers 14 residues. In germline, CDR1 is LGHDT, CDR2 YNNKEL (reference sequence).

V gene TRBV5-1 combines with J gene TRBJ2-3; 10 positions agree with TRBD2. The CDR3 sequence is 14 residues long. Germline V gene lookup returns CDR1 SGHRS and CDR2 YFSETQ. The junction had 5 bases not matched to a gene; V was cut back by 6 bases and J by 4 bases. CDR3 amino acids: CASTTSGTPDTQYF. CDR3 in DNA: TGCGCCAGCACCACTAGCGGGACACCAGATACGCAGTATTTT.

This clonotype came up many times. The CDR3 region has the DNA TGTGCCAGCAGCGGGCCGGGTCCCTCCCGGGGGGAGCAGTACTTC. It translates to CASSGPGPSRGEQYF. This chain uses TRBV13 with TRBJ2-7; possibly TRBD2 for D (6 bases). The V and J ends lost 5 bases and 7 bases respectively, with 21 bases between them. Germline assignment: CDR1 PRHDT and CDR2 FYEKMQ (reference sequence). This CDR3 is built from 15 residues.

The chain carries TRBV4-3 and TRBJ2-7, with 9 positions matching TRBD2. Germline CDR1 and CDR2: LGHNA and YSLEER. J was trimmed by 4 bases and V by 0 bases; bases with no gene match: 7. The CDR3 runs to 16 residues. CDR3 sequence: CASSQDRREGQYEQYF. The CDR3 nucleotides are TGCGCCAGCAGCCAAGATCGGCGGGAGGGCCAGTACGAGCAGTACTTC.

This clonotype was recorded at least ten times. CDR3 protein: CATSRDRNSNQPQHF. CDR3 in DNA: TGTGCCACCAGCAGAGACAGAAATAGCAATCAGCCCCAGCATTTT. The chain links TRBV15 to TRBJ1-5; D gene uncertain. Trimming removed 0 bases from V and 0 bases from J, with 6 bases in between. Germline assignment: CDR1 LNHNV and CDR2 YYDKDF (reference sequence). This CDR3 comprises 15 residues.

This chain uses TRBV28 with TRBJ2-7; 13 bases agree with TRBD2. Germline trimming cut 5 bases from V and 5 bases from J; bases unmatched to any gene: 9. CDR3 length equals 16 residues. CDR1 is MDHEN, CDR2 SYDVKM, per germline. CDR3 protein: CASSIFRTSGRNEQYF. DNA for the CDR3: TGTGCCAGCAGTATATTCCGGACTAGCGGGAGAAACGAGCAGTACTTC.

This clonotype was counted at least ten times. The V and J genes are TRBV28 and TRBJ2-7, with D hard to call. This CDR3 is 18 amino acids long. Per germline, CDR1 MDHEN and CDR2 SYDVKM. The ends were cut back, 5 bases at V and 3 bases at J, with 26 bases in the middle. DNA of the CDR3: TGTGCCAGCAGTCGGGTACACTCACCTATCGCCCCCCTCTACGAGCAGTACTTC. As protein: CASSRVHSPIAPLYEQYF. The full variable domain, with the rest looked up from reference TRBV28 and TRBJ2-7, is DVKVTQSSRYLVKRTGEKVFLECVQDMDHENMFWYRQDPGLGLRLIYFSYDVKMKEKGDIPEGYSVSREKKERFSLILESASTNQTSMYLCASSRVHSPIAPLYEQYFGPGTRLTVT.

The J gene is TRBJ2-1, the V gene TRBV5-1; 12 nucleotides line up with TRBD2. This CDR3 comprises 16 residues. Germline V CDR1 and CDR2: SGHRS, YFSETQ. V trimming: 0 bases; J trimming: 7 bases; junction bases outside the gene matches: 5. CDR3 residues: CASSLELAGGHNEQFF. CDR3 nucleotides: TGCGCCAGCAGCTTGGAGCTAGCGGGAGGGCATAATGAGCAGTTCTTC. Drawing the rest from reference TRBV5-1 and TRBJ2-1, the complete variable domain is KAGVTQTPRYLIKTRGQQVTLSCSPISGHRSVSWYQQTPGQGLQFLFEYFSETQRNKGNFPGRFSGRQFSNSRSEMNVSTLELGDSALYLCASSLELAGGHNEQFFGPGTRLTVL.

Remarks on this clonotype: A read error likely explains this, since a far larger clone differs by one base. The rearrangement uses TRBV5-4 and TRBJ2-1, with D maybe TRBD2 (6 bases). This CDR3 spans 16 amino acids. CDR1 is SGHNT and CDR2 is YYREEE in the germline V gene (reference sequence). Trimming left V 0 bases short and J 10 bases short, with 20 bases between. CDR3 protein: CASSLGAAGSHYEQFF. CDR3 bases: TGTGCCAGCAGCTTGGGGGCGGCGGGGAGTCACTACGAGCAGTTCTTC. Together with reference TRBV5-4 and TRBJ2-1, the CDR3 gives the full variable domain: ETGVTQSPTHLIKTRGQQVTLRCSSQSGHNTVSWYQQALGQGPQFIFQYYREEENGRGNFPPRFSGLQFPNYSSELNVNALELDDSALYLCASSLGAAGSHYEQFFGPGTRLTVL.

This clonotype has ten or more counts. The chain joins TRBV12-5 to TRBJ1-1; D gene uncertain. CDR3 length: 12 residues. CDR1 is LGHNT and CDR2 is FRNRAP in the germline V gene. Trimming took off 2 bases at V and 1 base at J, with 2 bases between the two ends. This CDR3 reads CASGLWNTEAFF. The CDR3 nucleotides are TGTGCTAGTGGTTTGTGGAACACTGAAGCTTTCTTT. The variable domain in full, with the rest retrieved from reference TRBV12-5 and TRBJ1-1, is DARVTQTPRHKVTEMGQEVTMRCQPILGHNTVFWYRQTMMQGLELLAYFRNRAPLDDSGMPKDRFSAEMPDATLATLKIQPSEPRDSAVYFCASGLWNTEAFFGQGTRLTVV.

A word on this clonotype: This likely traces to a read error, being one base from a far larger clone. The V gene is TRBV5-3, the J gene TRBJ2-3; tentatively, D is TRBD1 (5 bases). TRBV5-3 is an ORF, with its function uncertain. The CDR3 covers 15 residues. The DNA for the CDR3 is TGTACCAGCAGCATCGTAGGGGCCTACACAGATACGCAGTATTTT. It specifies CTSSIVGAYTDTQYF.

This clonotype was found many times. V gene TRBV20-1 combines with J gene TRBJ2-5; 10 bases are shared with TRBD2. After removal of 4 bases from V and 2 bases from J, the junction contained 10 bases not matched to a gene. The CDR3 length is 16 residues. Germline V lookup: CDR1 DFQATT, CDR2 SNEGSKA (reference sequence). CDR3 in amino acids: CSAIISGGRGQETQYF. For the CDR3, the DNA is TGCAGTGCTATTATTAGCGGGGGGCGAGGACAAGAGACCCAGTACTTC.

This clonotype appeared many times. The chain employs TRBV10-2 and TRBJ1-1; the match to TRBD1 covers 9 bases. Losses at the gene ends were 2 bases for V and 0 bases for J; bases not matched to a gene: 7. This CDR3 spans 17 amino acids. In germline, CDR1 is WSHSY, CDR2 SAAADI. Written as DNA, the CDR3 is TGCGCCAGCAGTGAGAGAATGGGACAGGGTATGAACACTGAAGCTTTCTTT. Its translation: CASSERMGQGMNTEAFF.

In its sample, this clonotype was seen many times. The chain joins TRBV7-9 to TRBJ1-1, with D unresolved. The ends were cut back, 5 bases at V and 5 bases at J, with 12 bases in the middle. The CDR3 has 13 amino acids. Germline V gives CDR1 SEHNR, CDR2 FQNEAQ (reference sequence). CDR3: CASSASTGTEAFF. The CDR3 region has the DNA TGTGCCAGCAGCGCCTCTACGGGAACTGAAGCTTTCTTT.

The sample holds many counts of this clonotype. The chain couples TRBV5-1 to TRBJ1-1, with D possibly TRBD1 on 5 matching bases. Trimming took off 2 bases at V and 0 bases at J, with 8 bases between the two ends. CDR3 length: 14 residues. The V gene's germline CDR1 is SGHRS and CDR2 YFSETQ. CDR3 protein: CASSLQELNTEAFF. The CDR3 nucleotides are TGCGCCAGCAGCTTACAGGAGTTGAACACTGAAGCTTTCTTT.

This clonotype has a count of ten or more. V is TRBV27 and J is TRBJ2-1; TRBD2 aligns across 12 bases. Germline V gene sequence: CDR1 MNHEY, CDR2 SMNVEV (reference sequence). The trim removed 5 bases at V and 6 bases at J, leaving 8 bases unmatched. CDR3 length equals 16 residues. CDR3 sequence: CASSTRTSGVPNEQFF. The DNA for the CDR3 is TGTGCCAGCAGTACGAGGACTAGCGGGGTCCCCAATGAGCAGTTCTTC.

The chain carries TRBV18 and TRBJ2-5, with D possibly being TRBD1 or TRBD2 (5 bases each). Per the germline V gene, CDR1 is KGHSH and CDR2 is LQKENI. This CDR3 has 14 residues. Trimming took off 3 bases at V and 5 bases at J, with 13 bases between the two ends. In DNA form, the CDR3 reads TGTGCCAGCTCACCCGGGACGAGAAAGGAGACCCAGTACTTC. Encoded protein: CASSPGTRKETQYF.

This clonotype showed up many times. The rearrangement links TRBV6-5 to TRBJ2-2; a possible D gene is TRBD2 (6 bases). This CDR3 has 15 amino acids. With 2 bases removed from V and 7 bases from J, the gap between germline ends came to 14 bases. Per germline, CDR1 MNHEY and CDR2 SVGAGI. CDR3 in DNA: TGTGCCAGCAGTTACCGCGGGACCGTCGGCGGGGAGCTGTTTTTT. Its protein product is CASSYRGTVGGELFF.